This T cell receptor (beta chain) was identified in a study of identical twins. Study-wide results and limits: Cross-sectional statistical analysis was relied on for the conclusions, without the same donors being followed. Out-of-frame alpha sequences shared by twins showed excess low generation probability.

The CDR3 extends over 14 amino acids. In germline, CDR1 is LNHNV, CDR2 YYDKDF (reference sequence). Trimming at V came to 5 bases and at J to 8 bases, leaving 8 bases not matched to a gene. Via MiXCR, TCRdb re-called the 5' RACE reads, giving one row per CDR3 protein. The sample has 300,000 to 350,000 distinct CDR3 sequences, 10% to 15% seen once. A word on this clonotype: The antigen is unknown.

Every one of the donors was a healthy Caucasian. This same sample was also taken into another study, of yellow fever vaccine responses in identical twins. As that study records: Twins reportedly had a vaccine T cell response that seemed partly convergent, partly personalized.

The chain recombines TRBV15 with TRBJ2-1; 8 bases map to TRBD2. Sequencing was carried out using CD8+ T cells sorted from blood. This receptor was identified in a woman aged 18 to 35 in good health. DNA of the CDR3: TGTGCCACCAGCTCTATACTAGCGGAAGATGAGCAGTTCTTC. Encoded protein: CATSSILAEDEQFF.